What follows are 20 T cell receptor beta chains derived from one specimen sequenced in a study of early T cells in non-severe SARS-CoV-2 infection. Using its own MiXCR run on the 5' RACE reads, TCRdb lists one record per CDR3 protein. The data hold just under 90,000 distinct CDR3 sequences, with approximately 15% observed a single time. Sequencing was carried out using whole blood. All receptors come from an adult who was a healthcare worker with PCR-confirmed SARS-CoV-2 infection or an uninfected control (not recorded which).

This clonotype was detected a few times. This chain links TRBV11-2 with TRBJ2-1; 7 bases are shared with TRBD1. Germline-derived CDR1 and CDR2 are SGHAT and FQNNGV. The CDR3 consists of 15 residues. V lost 3 bases and J lost 2; bases outside the gene matches: 4. CDR3 loop: CASSFGDSPYNEQFF. CDR3 in DNA: TGTGCCAGCAGCTTTGGGGACAGTCCCTACAATGAGCAGTTCTTC.

V and J are TRBV28 and TRBJ1-5; D remains ambiguous. The CDR3 spans 12 residues. The germline V gene has CDR1 MDHEN and CDR2 SYDVKM. V lost 8 bases and J lost 1, with 6 bases in between. The CDR3: CASLGSNQPQHF. The CDR3, as DNA: TGTGCCAGCCTGGGGAGCAATCAGCCCCAGCATTTT.

The V call is TRBV5-4, the J call TRBJ1-1, with a possible D match to TRBD1 (6 bases). This CDR3 contains 14 residues. Deletions cut 4 bases from V and 6 bases from J, with 16 bases between. The V gene's germline CDR1 is SGHNT and CDR2 YYREEE (reference sequence). This CDR3 reads CASSPQGSGAEAFF. The CDR3 DNA sequence: TGTGCCAGCAGCCCACAGGGCTCGGGGGCTGAAGCTTTCTTT.

Only a few counts were recorded for this clonotype. The V gene is TRBV11-2, the J gene TRBJ2-5; 7 bases align to TRBD2. CDR1 is SGHAT and CDR2 is FQNNGV in the germline V gene. The CDR3 covers 15 residues. The ends lost 2 bases at V and 4 bases at J; junction bases unmatched: 7. The CDR3 DNA reads as TGTGCCAGCAGCTTACGCGGGAGATGGGTAGAGACCCAGTACTTC. Translated: CASSLRGRWVETQYF.

The rearrangement uses TRBV10-3 and TRBJ2-7; no definite D call. This CDR3 is built from 13 residues. CDR1 and CDR2 from the germline V gene are ENHRY and SYGVKD. Trimming took 1 base from V and 0 from J, leaving 4 bases between them. CDR3 sequence (DNA): TGTGCCATCAGTGAGTTCATCTCCTACGAGCAGTACTTC. Translated: CAISEFISYEQYF.

This clonotype has ten or more counts. The chain links TRBV5-1 to TRBJ2-3, with 7 bases matching TRBD2. Germline CDR1 and CDR2: SGHRS and YFSETQ. There are 16 residues in the CDR3. Unmatched junction bases numbered 5, after V lost 1 base and J lost 0 bases. The CDR3 is CASSLPGSGSTDTQYF. The CDR3 bases are TGCGCCAGCAGCTTGCCCGGTAGCGGGAGCACAGATACGCAGTATTTT.

This clonotype has just a few counts. J is TRBJ2-7 and V is TRBV20-1, with 10 nucleotides matching TRBD1. The V and J ends lost 6 bases and 2 bases, in that order; junction bases with no gene match: 7. Germline V gene sequence: CDR1 DFQATT, CDR2 SNEGSKA (reference sequence). This CDR3 region has 14 residues. Here the CDR3 DNA reads TGCAGTGCGCCAAGACAGGGGGCGGCCTACGAGCAGTACTTC. Translating gives CSAPRQGAAYEQYF.

This clonotype was observed a few times. The chain carries TRBV19 and TRBJ1-3; D gene uncertain. The CDR3 sequence is 13 residues long. Trimming stripped 3 bases from V and 0 bases from J, with 3 bases between. CDR1 is LNHDA, CDR2 SQIVND, per germline (reference sequence). CDR3 bases: TGTGCCAGTAGTATCATCTCTGGAAACACCATATATTTT. Its protein product is CASSIISGNTIYF.

This clonotype was seen ten or more times. V gene TRBV30 combines with J gene TRBJ2-7; 14 bases line up with TRBD2. Germline CDR1 reads GTSNPN; CDR2 reads SVGIG (reference sequence). The CDR3 length is 22 residues. V lost 0 bases to trimming and J lost 6 bases; unmatched junction nucleotides: 25. Here the CDR3 DNA reads TGTGCCTGGAGTGTAGTGTATTGGCCACGGGGACGGACGGGGACTAGCGGGAGCGAGCAGTACTTC. It translates to CAWSVVYWPRGRTGTSGSEQYF.

This clonotype occurred a few times. V and J are TRBV5-6 and TRBJ2-7; TRBD1 matches 10 bases. The CDR3 runs to 14 residues. After removal of 4 bases from V and 6 bases from J, the junction contained 7 bases not matched to a gene. Per the germline V gene, CDR1 is SGHDT and CDR2 is YYEEEE. The CDR3 DNA follows: TGTGCCAGCAGCCCGGACAGGGGGTTTGGCGAGCAGTACTTC. This encodes CASSPDRGFGEQYF. The variable domain in full, completed from reference TRBV5-6 and TRBJ2-7, reads DAGVTQSPTHLIKTRGQQVTLRCSPKSGHDTVSWYQQALGQGPQFIFQYYEEEERQRGNFPDRFSGHQFPNYSSELNVNALLLGDSALYLCASSPDRGFGEQYFGPGTRLTVT.

This clonotype was counted only a few times. The rearrangement uses TRBV29-1 and TRBJ2-1, with D unresolved. Looked up from germline, CDR1 is SQVTM and CDR2 is ANQGSEA. The CDR3 sequence is 13 residues long. V shed 4 bases and J shed 7 bases, with 14 bases lying between them. This chain's CDR3 is CSVADKEPNEQFF. The CDR3, as DNA: TGCAGCGTTGCCGATAAGGAGCCAAATGAGCAGTTCTTC.

This clonotype was detected many times. The rearrangement links TRBV2 to TRBJ2-7; a possible D gene is TRBD2 (5 bases). Germline assignment: CDR1 SNHLY and CDR2 FYNNEI. V was shortened by 5 bases and J by 4 bases, with 21 bases between the two germline ends. The CDR3 consists of 16 residues. CDR3 DNA sequence: TGTGCCAGCAGTTCAGATGCGGTGCACAGCGGATACGAGCAGTACTTC. It specifies CASSSDAVHSGYEQYF.

V and J are TRBV29-1 and TRBJ1-1; D not resolved. The CDR3 totals 12 residues. V lost 6 bases and J lost 0, with 8 bases in between. Germline V lookup: CDR1 SQVTM, CDR2 ANQGSEA. This CDR3 is CSVAKVNTEAFF. Here the CDR3 DNA reads TGCAGCGTCGCGAAGGTGAACACTGAAGCTTTCTTT.

The chain joins TRBV12-3 or TRBV12-4 to TRBJ2-3, with D hard to call. Trimming left V 7 bases short and J 1 base short, with 12 bases between. This CDR3 is 14 amino acids long. CDR3 region: CASKPSGGTDTQYF. In nucleotides, the CDR3 is TGTGCCAGCAAACCTAGTGGTGGCACAGATACGCAGTATTTT.

This sequence joins TRBV29-1 and TRBJ1-3; D gene uncertain. CDR1 is SQVTM, CDR2 ANQGSEA, per germline. Trimming cost V 5 bases and J 2 bases, with 10 bases left between them. The CDR3 runs 13 residues. Here the CDR3 reads CSVLSETGNTIYF. The CDR3 nucleotides are TGCAGCGTTCTATCCGAGACTGGAAACACCATATATTTT.

This clonotype was seen only a few times. The CDR3 region has the DNA TGTGCCAGCACCGCGGGGACTAGCGGGAGATTGGGAGATACGCAGTATTTT. Translating gives CASTAGTSGRLGDTQYF. The rearrangement links TRBV27 to TRBJ2-3, with 14 bases aligning to TRBD2. There are 17 residues in the CDR3. Per the germline V gene, CDR1 is MNHEY and CDR2 is SMNVEV (reference sequence). J gave up 5 bases and V 7 bases, and 11 bases lay outside the gene matches.

At least ten counts were recorded for this clonotype. The chain has TRBV19 and TRBJ2-5; 11 bases fit TRBD2. The CDR3 covers 15 residues. Trimming cost V 3 bases and J 6 bases; bases outside gene matches: 6. Germline CDR1 LNHDA, CDR2 SQIVND (reference sequence). The CDR3 spells CASSIASGRIKTQYF. In DNA form, the CDR3 reads TGTGCCAGTAGTATTGCTAGCGGGAGGATAAAGACCCAGTACTTC.

In its sample, this clonotype was seen many times. The chain carries TRBV7-2 and TRBJ2-3; D uncertain. The CDR3 is 16 amino acids. Between the trimmed V and J ends, which lost 5 bases and 3 bases, there was a span of 18 bases. The germline V gene has CDR1 SGHTA and CDR2 FQGNSA. The CDR3 region has the DNA TGTGCCAGCAGCACGCAGAATCGACTGGTGACAGATACGCAGTATTTT. It translates to CASSTQNRLVTDTQYF.

This chain joins TRBV29-1 and TRBJ2-1; 8 bases agree with TRBD2. The V segment lost 5 bases and the J segment 4 bases; nucleotides outside the gene matches: 7. Germline V gene lookup returns CDR1 SQVTM and CDR2 ANQGSEA. The CDR3 runs to 14 residues. The CDR3 sequence is CSVSAASGYNEQFF. The CDR3 DNA follows: TGCAGCGTTTCGGCGGCTAGCGGGTACAATGAGCAGTTCTTC.

This clonotype turned up a few times. The V gene is TRBV7-8, the J gene TRBJ2-1; TRBD1 matches at 7 bases. CDR1 is SGHVS and CDR2 is FQNEAQ in the germline V gene. The V and J ends lost 1 base and 6 bases, in that order; junction bases with no gene match: 6. This CDR3 is built from 15 residues. In DNA, the CDR3 is TGTGCCAGCAGCTTAGAGGGCGCAGGGGGCAATGAGCAGTTCTTC. This sequence encodes CASSLEGAGGNEQFF. Combining the CDR3 with reference TRBV7-8 and TRBJ2-1 gives the whole variable domain GAGVSQSPRYKVAKRGQDVALRCDPISGHVSLFWYQQALGQGPEFLTYFQNEAQLDKSGLPSDRFFAERPEGSVSTLKIQRTQQEDSAVYLCASSLEGAGGNEQFFGPGTRLTVL.